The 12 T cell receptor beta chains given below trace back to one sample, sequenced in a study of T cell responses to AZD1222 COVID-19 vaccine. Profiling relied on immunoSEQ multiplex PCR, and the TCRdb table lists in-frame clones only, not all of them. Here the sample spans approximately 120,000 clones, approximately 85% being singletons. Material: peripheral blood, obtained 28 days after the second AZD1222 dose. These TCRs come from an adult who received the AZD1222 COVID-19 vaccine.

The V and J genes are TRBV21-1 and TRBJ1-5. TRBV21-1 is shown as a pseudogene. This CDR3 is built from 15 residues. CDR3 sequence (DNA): TGTGCCAGCAGCAAACGCGGGCAGGGCAATCAGCCCCAGCATTTT. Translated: CASSKRGQGNQPQHF.

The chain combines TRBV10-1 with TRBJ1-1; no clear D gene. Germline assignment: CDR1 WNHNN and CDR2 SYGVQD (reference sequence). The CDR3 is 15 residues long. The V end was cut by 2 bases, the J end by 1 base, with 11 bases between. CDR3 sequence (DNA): TGCGCCAGCAGTGAGCTTATCGTTCCGAACACTGAAGCTTTCTTT. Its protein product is CASSELIVPNTEAFF.

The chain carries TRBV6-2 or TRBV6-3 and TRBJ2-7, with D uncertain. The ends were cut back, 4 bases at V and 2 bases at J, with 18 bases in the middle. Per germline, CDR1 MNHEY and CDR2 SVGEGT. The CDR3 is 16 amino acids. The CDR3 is CASSSDRQEVTYEQYF. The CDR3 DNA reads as TGTGCCAGCAGTTCAGACCGACAAGAGGTTACCTACGAGCAGTACTTC.

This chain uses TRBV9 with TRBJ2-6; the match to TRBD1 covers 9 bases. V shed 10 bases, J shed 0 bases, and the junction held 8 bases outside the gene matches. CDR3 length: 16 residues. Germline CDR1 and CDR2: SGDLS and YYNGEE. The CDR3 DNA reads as TGTGCCTCCCACCGGGACAGGGCCTCTGGGGCCAACGTCCTGACTTTC. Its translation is CASHRDRASGANVLTF.

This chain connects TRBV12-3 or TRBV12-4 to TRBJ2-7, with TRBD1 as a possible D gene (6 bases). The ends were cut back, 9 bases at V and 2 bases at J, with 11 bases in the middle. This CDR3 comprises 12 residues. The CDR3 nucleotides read TGTGCCAGTACAGGGCCCACCTACGAGCAGTACTTC. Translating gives CASTGPTYEQYF.

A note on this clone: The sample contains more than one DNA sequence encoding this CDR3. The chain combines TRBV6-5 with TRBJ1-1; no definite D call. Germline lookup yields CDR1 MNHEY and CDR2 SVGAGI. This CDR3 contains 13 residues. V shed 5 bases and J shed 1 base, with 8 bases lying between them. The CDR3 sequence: CASSLQRNTEAFF. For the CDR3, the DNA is TGTGCCAGCAGTCTCCAGCGGAACACTGAAGCTTTCTTT.

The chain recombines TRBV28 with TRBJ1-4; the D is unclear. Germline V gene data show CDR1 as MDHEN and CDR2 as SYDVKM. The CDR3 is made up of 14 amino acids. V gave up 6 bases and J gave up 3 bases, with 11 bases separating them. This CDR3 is CASREGSANEKLFF. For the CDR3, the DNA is TGTGCCAGCAGGGAAGGATCGGCTAATGAAAAACTGTTTTTT.

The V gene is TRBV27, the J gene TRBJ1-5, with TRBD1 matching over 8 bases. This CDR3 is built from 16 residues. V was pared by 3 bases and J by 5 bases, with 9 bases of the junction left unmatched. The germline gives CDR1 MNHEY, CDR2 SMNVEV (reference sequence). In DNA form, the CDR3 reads TGTGCCAGCAGTTTCAGGTGGACAGGGTCGGATCAGCCCCAGCATTTT. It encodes CASSFRWTGSDQPQHF.

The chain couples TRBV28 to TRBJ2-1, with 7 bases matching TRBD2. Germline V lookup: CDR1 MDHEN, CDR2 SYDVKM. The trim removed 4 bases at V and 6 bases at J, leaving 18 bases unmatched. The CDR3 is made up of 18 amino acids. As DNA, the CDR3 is TGTGCCAGCAGTTCAATTACCCCCGGGCGGGGGTTGCTCAATGAGCAGTTCTTC. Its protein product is CASSSITPGRGLLNEQFF.

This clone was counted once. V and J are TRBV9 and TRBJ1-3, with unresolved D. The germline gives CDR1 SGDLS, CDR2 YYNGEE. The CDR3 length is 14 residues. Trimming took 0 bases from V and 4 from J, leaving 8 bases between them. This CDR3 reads CASSVDSAGNTIYF. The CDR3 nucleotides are TGTGCCAGCAGCGTAGACAGTGCCGGAAACACCATATATTTT.

This CDR3 is CASICSGEAFF. For the CDR3, the DNA is TGTGCCAGCATCTGCTCAGGTGAAGCTTTCTTT. The chain uses TRBV21-1 and TRBJ1-1; the table's D call of TRBD1 was not tested on the DNA. TRBV21-1 is tagged as a pseudogene. The length of the CDR3 is 11 residues.

Here the CDR3 DNA reads TGTGCCAGCTCCTCCGGGACAGGGACTAGCATGAACACTGAAGCTTTCTTT. It codes for CASSSGTGTSMNTEAFF. V and J are TRBV18 and TRBJ1-1; 9 nucleotides align to TRBD1. With 6 bases clipped from V and 0 bases from J, the junction kept 11 bases outside the gene matches. The CDR3 has 17 amino acids. CDR1 is KGHSH, CDR2 LQKENI, per germline. Full variable domain (rest looked up from reference TRBV18 and TRBJ1-1): NAGVMQNPRHLVRRRGQEARLRCSPMKGHSHVYWYRQLPEEGLKFMVYLQKENIIDESGMPKERFSAEFPKEGPSILRIQQVVRGDSAAYFCASSSGTGTSMNTEAFFGQGTRLTVV.